A single sample is the source of the 25 T cell receptor beta chains below, sequenced in a study of T cells in Graves' hyperthyroidism and ophthalmopathy. Amplified TCR beta CDR3 regions derived from RNA transcripts. A first-round RT-PCR of the TCR CDR3 used the HTBI primer set. TCRdb reprocessed the multiplex PCR reads with MiXCR, giving one entry per CDR3 protein. The table lists roughly 750,000 distinct CDR3 sequences, about 17% of them singletons. The sequenced material came from blood. These receptors all stem from a young man with Graves' hyperthyroidism.

At least ten counts were recorded for this clonotype. This chain uses TRBV7-9 with TRBJ2-1; no clear D. Germline loops: CDR1 SEHNR, CDR2 FQNEAQ (reference sequence). The CDR3 is made up of 12 amino acids. Trimming removed 5 bases at V and 6 bases at J, with 8 bases between. In DNA form, the CDR3 reads TGTGCCAGCAGCCTCCAAGGCAATGAGCAGTTCTTC. It is translated as CASSLQGNEQFF.

Remarks on this clonotype: This likely comes from a read error, as the CDR3 has no conserved phenylalanine or tryptophan at its end. The rearrangement uses TRBV28 and TRBJ2-1; no clear D. Germline values: CDR1 MDHEN, CDR2 SYDVKM. V dropped 6 bases and J dropped 5 bases, with 8 bases sitting between them. There are 12 residues in the CDR3. The CDR3 is CASRITNNEQFL. CDR3 bases: TGTGCCAGCAGAATAACCAACAATGAGCAGTTCCTC.

V is TRBV5-8 and J is TRBJ2-2; D not resolved. Germline loops: CDR1 SGHTS, CDR2 YDEGEE. V was clipped by 0 bases and J by 0 bases, with 12 bases between them. This CDR3 is built from 17 residues. In DNA, the CDR3 is TGTGCCAGCAGCTTGGCCATGAAGGGCTCGAACACCGGGGAGCTGTTTTTT. Its protein is CASSLAMKGSNTGELFF.

This clonotype was recorded at least ten times. This chain links TRBV28 with TRBJ2-1; no definite D call. Trimming removed 5 bases at V and 2 bases at J, with 19 bases between. This CDR3 has 17 residues. CDR1 MDHEN and CDR2 SYDVKM come from the germline V gene. CDR3 loop: CASSPTSFGRTYNEQFF. CDR3 nucleotide sequence: TGTGCCAGCAGTCCGACCTCTTTCGGACGTACCTACAATGAGCAGTTCTTC.

This clonotype was observed many times. The chain couples TRBV20-1 to TRBJ2-1; 9 bases are shared with TRBD2. CDR3 length: 15 amino acids. Germline assignment: CDR1 DFQATT and CDR2 SNEGSKA (reference sequence). V shed 1 base, J shed 11 bases, and the junction held 12 bases outside the gene matches. CDR3 sequence: CSARAPGLAPFQQFF. The CDR3 DNA is TGCAGTGCTAGAGCTCCGGGACTAGCCCCCTTCCAGCAGTTCTTC.

The table lists this clonotype with a few counts. The chain joins TRBV20-1 to TRBJ2-7, with 9 bases matching TRBD1. The CDR3 totals 14 residues. The ends lost 5 bases at V and 3 bases at J; junction bases unmatched: 8. The germline CDR1 and CDR2 sequences are DFQATT and SNEGSKA (reference sequence). For the CDR3, the DNA is TGCAGTGCTTCAGCCGGGACAGGGCGCTACGAGCAGTACTTC. Translation: CSASAGTGRYEQYF.

This clonotype came up many times. This chain connects TRBV2 to TRBJ1-2, with D tentatively TRBD1 (5 bases). Trimming took off 7 bases at V and 8 bases at J, with 14 bases between the two ends. CDR3 size: 12 residues. Germline V gives CDR1 SNHLY, CDR2 FYNNEI. CDR3 residues: CASTPQGAGYTF. The CDR3 region has the DNA TGTGCCAGCACCCCGCAGGGAGCAGGCTACACCTTC.

This clonotype was picked up a small number of times. This sequence joins TRBV4-3 and TRBJ1-5, with 7 bases matching TRBD1. Germline loops: CDR1 LGHNA, CDR2 YSLEER. With V trimmed by 5 bases and J by 5 bases, 12 bases remained unmatched. The CDR3 is 16 amino acids. The CDR3 DNA reads TGCGCCAGCAGCAAGGGGGCAGGCCGGCAGTATCAGCCCCAGCATTTT. It encodes CASSKGAGRQYQPQHF.

The chain couples TRBV7-6 to TRBJ1-1, with D possibly being TRBD1 (6 bases). The CDR3 loop spans 16 amino acids. V dropped 2 bases and J dropped 0 bases, with 13 bases sitting between them. Per the germline V gene, CDR1 is SGHVS and CDR2 is FNYEAQ. The CDR3: CASSLSARGMNTEAFF. The DNA for the CDR3 is TGTGCCAGCAGCTTAAGTGCGAGGGGGATGAACACTGAAGCTTTCTTT. Supplemented by reference TRBV7-6 and TRBJ1-1, the full variable domain reads GAGVSQSPRYKVTKRGQDVALRCDPISGHVSLYWYRQALGQGPEFLTYFNYEAQQDKSGLPNDRFSAERPEGSISTLTIQRTEQRDSAMYRCASSLSARGMNTEAFFGQGTRLTVV.

This clonotype has only a few counts. A read error may be the cause here, since a much bigger clone is one base away. The V gene is TRBV2, the J gene TRBJ2-5; 11 bases are a match to TRBD2. Germline CDR1 reads SNHLY; CDR2 reads FYNNEI. The CDR3 runs 14 residues. J gave up 5 bases and V 11 bases, and 10 bases lay outside the gene matches. In nucleotides, the CDR3 is TGTGCCGGCCGGACTAGCGGGCTAAGGGAGACCCAGTACTTC. It encodes CAGRTSGLRETQYF.

There are many counts of this clonotype. The rearrangement joins TRBV6-5 to TRBJ2-7; D gene uncertain. Trimming left V 0 bases short and J 3 bases short, with 15 bases between. Looked up from germline, CDR1 is MNHEY and CDR2 is SVGAGI. This CDR3 has 16 amino acids. The CDR3 reads CASSYSLGLSHYEQYF. Written as DNA, the CDR3 is TGTGCCAGCAGTTACTCGTTGGGTCTCTCCCACTACGAGCAGTACTTC.

This clonotype has at least ten counts. The chain recombines TRBV18 with TRBJ2-1; 10 bases map to TRBD1. The junction had 11 bases not matched to a gene; V was cut back by 3 bases and J by 6 bases. The CDR3 totals 17 residues. Germline CDR1 and CDR2: KGHSH and LQKENI. CDR3 nucleotides: TGTGCCAGCTCACCCGGAGCATTCGGGACAGGGGTCAATGAGCAGTTCTTC. Encoded protein: CASSPGAFGTGVNEQFF. The full variable domain, its missing parts supplied by reference TRBV18 and TRBJ2-1, is NAGVMQNPRHLVRRRGQEARLRCSPMKGHSHVYWYRQLPEEGLKFMVYLQKENIIDESGMPKERFSAEFPKEGPSILRIQQVVRGDSAAYFCASSPGAFGTGVNEQFFGPGTRLTVL.

V gene TRBV18 combines with J gene TRBJ2-7; D might be TRBD2 (5 bases). Germline lookup yields CDR1 KGHSH and CDR2 LQKENI. Trimming took off 2 bases at V and 7 bases at J, with 12 bases between the two ends. The CDR3 has 13 amino acids. In DNA form, the CDR3 reads TGTGCCAGCTCACCATTAGCCGGAGGTGAGCAGTACTTC. Translated, it gives CASSPLAGGEQYF.

This clonotype was counted ten times or more. This chain uses TRBV5-6 with TRBJ2-1; 7 bases match TRBD1. There are 14 residues in the CDR3. Per germline, CDR1 SGHDT and CDR2 YYEEEE. V lost 4 bases to trimming and J lost 3 bases; unmatched junction nucleotides: 4. In DNA form, the CDR3 reads TGTGCCAGCAGCCAGGGACAGCACTACAATGAGCAGTTCTTC. This encodes CASSQGQHYNEQFF.

DNA of the CDR3: TGTGCCAGCAGCCAGCTTAGGGGGACAGGGAACACTGAAGCTTTCTTT. It codes for CASSQLRGTGNTEAFF. The chain uses TRBV4-2 and TRBJ1-1; 8 bases are a match to TRBD1. The junction had 7 bases not matched to a gene; V was cut back by 3 bases and J by 1 base. This CDR3 has 16 amino acids. CDR1 is LGHNA and CDR2 is YNFKEQ in the germline V gene.

The chain couples TRBV27 to TRBJ2-7; TRBD1 or TRBD2 may be the D gene (5 bases each). Trimming shortened V by 3 bases and J by 0 bases, and 12 bases separated the two germline ends. Looked up from germline, CDR1 is MNHEY and CDR2 is SMNVEV (reference sequence). The CDR3 consists of 15 residues. DNA of the CDR3: TGTGCCAGCAGTTTCTCCGGGACGTCCTCCTACGAGCAGTACTTC. Translating gives CASSFSGTSSYEQYF.

The chain has TRBV6-1 and TRBJ2-3, with 9 bases lining up with TRBD2. The CDR3 covers 15 residues. Looked up from germline, CDR1 is MNHNS and CDR2 is SASEGT. J lost 1 base, V lost 6 bases, and 5 bases had no gene match. The CDR3 loop is CASRPSGIGTDTQYF. DNA for the CDR3: TGTGCCAGCAGACCTAGCGGGATCGGCACAGATACGCAGTATTTT.

The table lists this clonotype with a few counts. CDR3 DNA: TGTGCCAGTAGAAAAGCGGGAGGTCTCAGCTCCTACGAGCAGTACTTC. It codes for CASRKAGGLSSYEQYF. The rearrangement links TRBV19 to TRBJ2-7, with 9 bases that match TRBD2. CDR1 and CDR2 from the germline V gene are LNHDA and SQIVND (reference sequence). Unmatched junction bases numbered 9, after V lost 6 bases and J lost 0 bases. This CDR3 contains 16 residues.

This clonotype was seen more than once but under ten times. The chain carries TRBV6-1 and TRBJ2-7, with a possible D match to TRBD1 (6 bases). The V and J ends lost 6 bases and 2 bases respectively, with 17 bases between them. The CDR3 is made up of 15 amino acids. The germline CDR1 and CDR2 sequences are MNHNS and SASEGT. In nucleotides, the CDR3 is TGTGCCAGCAGCCCCTTGCAGGGGACGACCTACGAGCAGTACTTC. This sequence encodes CASSPLQGTTYEQYF.

The CDR3 sequence is CASSVQREGGQFF. The CDR3, as DNA: TGCGCCAGCAGTGTCCAGCGGGAGGGCGGGCAGTTCTTC. The chain carries TRBV10-1 and TRBJ2-1; TRBD2 matches at 10 bases. This CDR3 region has 13 residues. Germline V lookup: CDR1 WNHNN, CDR2 SYGVQD (reference sequence). V was clipped by 4 bases and J by 12 bases; unmatched bases: 6.

This sequence joins TRBV29-1 and TRBJ2-7; 11 nucleotides line up with TRBD2. V gave up 7 bases and J gave up 3 bases; unmatched junction bases: 11. The germline CDR1 and CDR2 sequences are SQVTM and ANQGSEA. The CDR3 covers 15 residues. CDR3 protein: CSARGSGRAIYEQYF. CDR3 sequence (DNA): TGCAGCGCCCGGGGTAGCGGGAGGGCCATCTACGAGCAGTACTTC.

The chain uses TRBV9 and TRBJ2-4; D is ambiguous. This CDR3 spans 17 amino acids. Germline lookup yields CDR1 SGDLS and CDR2 YYNGEE. V lost 3 bases and J lost 0, with 16 bases in between. The DNA for the CDR3 is TGTGCCAGCAGCGCTGGCCCCGCCTTCCTAGCCAAAAACATTCAGTACTTC. Protein product: CASSAGPAFLAKNIQYF.

This clonotype appeared a few times. V usage is TRBV7-2 and J usage is TRBJ2-3, with 11 bases matching TRBD2. Germline trimming cut 1 base from V and 6 bases from J; bases unmatched to any gene: 9. The germline CDR1 and CDR2 sequences are SGHTA and FQGNSA. The CDR3 runs to 17 residues. CDR3 sequence reads: CASSLVVAGGPWDTQYF. DNA for the CDR3: TGTGCCAGCAGCTTAGTGGTAGCGGGAGGGCCTTGGGATACGCAGTATTTT.

This clonotype was seen at least ten times. The rearrangement links TRBV5-1 to TRBJ1-1; 9 nucleotides match TRBD1. V lost 4 bases and J lost 8; bases outside the gene matches: 15. The V gene's germline CDR1 is SGHRS and CDR2 YFSETQ. The CDR3 spans 16 residues. For the CDR3, the DNA is TGCGCCAGCAGCGTAGGAGGGACAGGGTCACGGGAAGAAGCTTTCTTT. Translating it yields CASSVGGTGSREEAFF.

The chain has TRBV20-1 and TRBJ2-1, with unresolved D. The germline V and J ends were trimmed by 5 bases and 12 bases, with 11 bases remaining between them. Looked up from germline, CDR1 is DFQATT and CDR2 is SNEGSKA (reference sequence). This CDR3 region has 10 residues. Here the CDR3 DNA reads TGCAGTGCTCTTCAGTCACGGCAGTTCTTC. Translating gives CSALQSRQFF.